These T cell receptor beta chains were read from a single sample in a study of shared clonotypes between healthy human individuals. Sequencing used immunoSEQ multiplex PCR; TCRdb keeps in-frame clones, though not all of them. The sample has roughly 2,000,000 clones; roughly 94% are singletons. The sequencing sample was made of naive CD8+ T cells sorted from blood. Source of these receptors: a man aged 18 to 30 in good health. CDR3s include the opening cysteine and the closing phenylalanine or tryptophan. The D gene is left open where the match is weak.

J: TRBJ1-5; D: .; V: TRBV7-9; length: 16; DNA: TGTGCCAGCAGCTCCCAGCAGGCGGGCCTCAATCAGCCCCAGCATTTT; CDR3: CASSSQQAGLNQPQHF
J: TRBJ2-7; D: TRBD2; V: TRBV6-6; length: 15; DNA: TGTGCCAGCAGTCAGAGCGGGAGTTCCGCCTACGAGCAGTACTTC; CDR3: CASSQSGSSAYEQYF
J: TRBJ1-5; D: .; V: TRBV28; length: 15; DNA: TGTGCCAGCAGGAGGGTGGGAGAGGGCAATCAGCCCCAGCATTTT; CDR3: CASRRVGEGNQPQHF
J: TRBJ1-1; D: TRBD1; V: TRBV28; length: 15; DNA: TGTGCCAGCAGTCCAGGGGACAGGGGAGGGACTGAAGCTTTCTTT; CDR3: CASSPGDRGGTEAFF
J: TRBJ2-7; D: .; V: TRBV27; length: 16; DNA: TGTGCCAGCAGCCCCTCCCGGGGGAGGAGGTCCTACGAGCAGTACTTC; CDR3: CASSPSRGRRSYEQYF
J: TRBJ2-1; D: .; V: TRBV9; length: 10; DNA: TGTGCCAGCGGTGGCAATGAGCAGTTCTTC; CDR3: CASGGNEQFF
J: TRBJ2-3; D: .; V: TRBV5-1; length: 12; DNA: TGCGCCAGCAGTCCGGTGGGAGATACGCAGTATTTT; CDR3: CASSPVGDTQYF
J: TRBJ2-1; D: TRBD2; V: TRBV28; length: 15; DNA: TGTGCCAGCAGTTCCTGGGCTGGACTAGCAGATGAGCAGTTCTTC; CDR3: CASSSWAGLADEQFF
J: TRBJ1-1; D: .; V: TRBV6-5; length: 13; DNA: TGTGCCAGCAGATTACAGGGTTTCACTGAAGCTTTCTTT; CDR3: CASRLQGFTEAFF
J: TRBJ2-7; D: .; V: TRBV21-1; length: 16; DNA: TGTGCCAGCAGCAAAAGTCGGGTCTTCGTGGGCTACGAGCAGTACTTC; CDR3: CASSKSRVFVGYEQYF
J: TRBJ2-7; D: .; V: TRBV4-1; length: 13; DNA: TGCGCCAGCAGCCTAGGGGGGGCACAAGAGCAGTACTTC; CDR3: CASSLGGAQEQYF
J: TRBJ2-3; D: .; V: TRBV5-6; length: 14; DNA: TGTGCCAGCAGCAGGATTACAGGAGCAGATACGCAGTATTTT; CDR3: CASSRITGADTQYF
J: TRBJ2-2; D: TRBD1; V: TRBV10-1; length: 15; DNA: TGCGCCAGCGCAGCCGGGACAGGGGTGTTCGGGGAGCTGTTTTTT; CDR3: CASAAGTGVFGELFF
J: TRBJ2-5; D: .; V: TRBV9; length: 14; DNA: TGTGCCAGCAGCGAGAGAGGGCAACAAGAGACCCAGTACTTC; CDR3: CASSERGQQETQYF
J: TRBJ2-2; D: TRBD1; V: TRBV7-9; length: 17; DNA: TGTGCCAGCAGCCTCCCTGAAGGACAGGGTAACACCGGGGAGCTGTTTTTT; CDR3: CASSLPEGQGNTGELFF
J: TRBJ2-3; D: .; V: TRBV9; length: 15; DNA: TGTGCCAGCAGCGTACAGGCAGGGGTGGCAGATACGCAGTATTTT; CDR3: CASSVQAGVADTQYF
J: TRBJ2-7; D: .; V: TRBV6-1; length: 15; DNA: TGTGCCAGCAGGGGTTTGGGTCTTGATGGCTACGAGCAGTACTTC; CDR3: CASRGLGLDGYEQYF
J: TRBJ2-7; D: .; V: TRBV6-1; length: 14; DNA: TGTGCCAGCAGTGAAGTAGGAGAACTGTTCGGGCAGTACTTC; CDR3: CASSEVGELFGQYF
J: TRBJ1-4; D: .; V: TRBV4-1; length: 16; DNA: TGCGCCAGCAGCCAAGATTCGGGACAAGGGAGTGAAAAACTGTTTTTT; CDR3: CASSQDSGQGSEKLFF